Listed below are T cell receptor beta chains from one sample, sequenced in a study of beta chain features in type 1 diabetes. TCRdb keeps only in-frame clones here, not all; method: immunoSEQ multiplex PCR. Among around 340,000 clones listed, roughly a tenth were seen once. Material for sequencing was central memory CD4+ T cells from blood. The receptors shown here come from a man aged 25 to 40 with type 1 diabetes. Each CDR3 is given with its conserved first and last residue. A D gene is named only where the DNA matches it firmly. Where a row states a size, it is once, few, many or the class of an expanded clone; other rows omit it.

clone_size	d_call	v_call	j_call	cdr3_aa	cdr3_nt
.	.	TRBV19	TRBJ1-2	CASSIQDNYGYTF	TGTGCCAGTAGTATTCAGGATAACTATGGCTACACCTTC
few	.	TRBV28	TRBJ2-1	CASSITGIRDEQFF	TGTGCCAGCAGTATCACAGGGATTCGCGATGAGCAGTTCTTC
.	.	TRBV7-9	TRBJ2-3	CASSSSRGLTDTQYF	TGTGCCAGCAGCTCGAGCCGGGGGCTCACAGATACGCAGTATTTT
many	TRBD1	TRBV15	TRBJ1-6	CATSKGTGNSPLHF	TGTGCCACCTCCAAAGGGACAGGGAATTCACCCCTCCACTTT
few	.	TRBV7-9	TRBJ1-1	CASSLGRAVNTEAFF	TGTGCCAGCAGCTTGGGGAGGGCGGTGAACACTGAAGCTTTCTTT
.	.	TRBV30	TRBJ2-3	CACGAGATSGDTQYF	TGTGCCTGCGGAGCCGGGGCTACCTCCGGAGATACGCAGTATTTT
many	TRBD1	TRBV30	TRBJ1-2	CASPTPGQGNDGYTF	TGTGCCTCCCCAACCCCGGGACAGGGGAACGATGGCTACACCTTC
few	TRBD1	TRBV28	TRBJ2-7	CASSTRDRGRYEQYF	TGTGCCAGCAGTACCCGGGACAGGGGGAGGTACGAGCAGTACTTC
.	TRBD1	TRBV6-5	TRBJ2-7	CAINADRGGEQYF	TGTGCCATCAATGCAGACAGGGGCGGAGAGCAGTACTTC
.	.	TRBV7-2	TRBJ1-6	CASSPDRPIHF	TGTGCCAGCAGCCCAGATAGACCGATCCACTTT
few	.	TRBV27	TRBJ2-7	CASSWGASLSYEQYF	TGTGCCAGCAGTTGGGGGGCCAGCCTCTCCTACGAGCAGTACTTC
.	.	TRBV7-9	TRBJ1-3	CASSLVWPPGDENTIYF	TGTGCCAGCAGCTTGGTATGGCCCCCAGGGGACGAAAACACCATATATTTT
few	TRBD1	TRBV18	TRBJ2-1	CASSPTTGGSSYNEQFF	TGTGCCAGCTCACCGACGACAGGGGGCAGCTCCTACAATGAGCAGTTCTTC
many	.	TRBV25-1	TRBJ1-1	CASRYGETEAFF	TGTGCCAGCAGGTACGGGGAGACTGAAGCTTTCTTT
few	TRBD2	TRBV7-8	TRBJ2-5	CASRSTSWETQYF	TGTGCCAGCAGGTCGACTAGCTGGGAGACCCAGTACTTC
.	TRBD1	TRBV19	TRBJ1-2	CASIQYSGQGANYGYTF	TGTGCCAGTATACAATATTCCGGACAGGGCGCAAACTATGGCTACACCTTC
.	.	TRBV29-1	TRBJ2-7	CSVEEFGREQYF	TGCAGCGTTGAAGAGTTTGGACGCGAGCAGTACTTC
.	TRBD2	TRBV4-3	TRBJ2-1	CASSQGLAGGRFEQFF	TGCGCCAGCAGCCAAGGACTAGCGGGGGGTCGATTCGAGCAGTTCTTC
once	.	TRBV4-2	TRBJ2-3	CASSQASGRVTDTQYF	TGTGCCAGCAGCCAGGCTTCGGGGCGTGTCACAGATACGCAGTATTTT
.	.	TRBV7-9	TRBJ1-5	CASSLPGSQPQHF	TGTGCCAGCAGCCTCCCGGGGAGTCAGCCCCAGCATTTT
few	TRBD1	TRBV2	TRBJ1-1	CASSDGSQGAKEAFF	TGTGCCAGCAGTGATGGAAGCCAGGGGGCTAAAGAAGCTTTCTTT
few	TRBD1	TRBV5-1	TRBJ1-6	CASSSQGANSPLHF	TGCGCCAGCAGCTCCCAGGGGGCCAATTCACCCCTCCACTTT
.	TRBD1	TRBV9	TRBJ2-3	CASSVPPSTGGRTDTQYF	TGTGCCAGCAGCGTACCGCCGTCTACAGGGGGTCGCACAGATACGCAGTATTTT
.	.	TRBV19	TRBJ2-7	CASSNTGVSYEQYF	TGTGCCAGTAGCAATACCGGGGTCTCCTACGAGCAGTACTTC
few	.	TRBV10-1	TRBJ2-7	CASSESRLFDYEQYF	TGCGCCAGCAGTGAGTCGAGGCTCTTCGACTACGAGCAGTACTTC
few	TRBD2	TRBV5-1	TRBJ2-2	CASSALAGDDTGELFF	TGCGCCAGCAGCGCACTAGCGGGGGACGACACCGGGGAGCTGTTTTTT
.	.	TRBV14	TRBJ2-7	CASSHSGSYEQYF	TGTGCCAGCAGCCACTCTGGATCCTACGAGCAGTACTTC
few	.	TRBV7-2	TRBJ1-2	CASSPAVDGYTF	TGTGCCAGCAGCCCGGCGGTGGACGGCTACACCTTC
.	.	TRBV30	TRBJ1-1	CAWSVQSNTEAFF	TGTGCCTGGAGTGTTCAGTCGAACACTGAAGCTTTCTTT
.	.	TRBV10-3	TRBJ1-1	CAISLGPPGTEAFF	TGTGCCATCAGCCTCGGGCCGCCTGGCACTGAAGCTTTCTTT
few	.	TRBV11-3	TRBJ2-2	CASSFEGNTGELFF	TGTGCCAGCAGCTTTGAGGGGAACACCGGGGAGCTGTTTTTT
many	.	TRBV28	TRBJ2-7	CASRPAGTGDEQYF	TGTGCCAGCAGGCCGGCGGGGACGGGGGACGAGCAGTACTTC
few	.	TRBV10-1	TRBJ2-3	CASSASRVDTQYF	TGCGCCAGCAGTGCGAGTCGGGTAGATACGCAGTATTTT
.	.	TRBV2	TRBJ1-3	CASSDGSSRNTIYF	TGTGCCAGCAGTGACGGGTCGTCGAGGAACACCATATATTTT
.	.	TRBV5-6	TRBJ2-5	CASSLTETQYF	TGTGCCAGCAGCTTGACAGAGACCCAGTACTTC
few	.	TRBV6-5	TRBJ2-3	CASSSLGTDTQYF	TGTGCCAGCAGTTCCCTAGGCACAGATACGCAGTATTTT
few	.	TRBV7-2	TRBJ1-2	CASNLGERGYTF	TGTGCCAGCAACTTAGGGGAGAGGGGCTACACCTTC
many	.	TRBV28	TRBJ2-2	CASSLGHVNTGELFF	TGTGCCAGCAGTTTAGGACATGTAAACACCGGGGAGCTGTTTTTT
.	.	TRBV27	TRBJ2-3	CASSSLFAGGTDTQYF	TGTGCCAGCAGTTCCCTCTTCGCAGGGGGCACAGATACGCAGTATTTT
.	.	TRBV5-4	TRBJ2-1	CASSLAPGTHNEQFF	TGTGCCAGCAGCTTAGCTCCGGGGACACACAATGAGCAGTTCTTC
.	TRBD2	TRBV7-2	TRBJ2-3	CASSRTSGGRGTDTQYF	TGTGCCAGCAGCCGGACTAGCGGGGGGCGAGGGACAGATACGCAGTATTTT
.	TRBD1	TRBV6-5	TRBJ1-2	CASSRGQGLGGYTF	TGTGCCAGCAGTAGGGGACAGGGGTTGGGTGGCTACACCTTC
.	.	TRBV5-6	TRBJ1-5	CASSFGRQPQHF	TGTGCCAGCAGCTTCGGGAGGCAGCCCCAGCATTTT
many	.	TRBV15	TRBJ2-7	CATSRDQRSGEYEQYF	TGTGCCACCAGCAGAGATCAACGGTCGGGAGAGTACGAGCAGTACTTC
.	.	TRBV11-2	TRBJ2-2	CASSLLRPTGELFF	TGTGCCAGCAGCTTGCTTAGGCCCACCGGGGAGCTGTTTTTT
.	TRBD1	TRBV18	TRBJ1-5	CASSPGQGNQPQHF	TGTGCCAGCTCACCGGGACAGGGGAATCAGCCCCAGCATTTT
few	.	TRBV6-5	TRBJ2-1	CASSSETLAGGEQFF	TGTGCCAGCAGTTCAGAAACACTAGCTGGAGGGGAGCAGTTCTTC
few	.	TRBV2	TRBJ2-3	CASRSGTSDGDTQYF	TGTGCCAGCAGATCCGGGACCTCCGATGGGGATACGCAGTATTTT
few	.	TRBV12-5	TRBJ1-2	CASGPTGGAYYGYTF	TGTGCTAGTGGTCCCACCGGGGGCGCTTACTATGGCTACACCTTC
many	.	TRBV28	TRBJ2-7	CASSLNPYEQYF	TGTGCCAGCAGTTTGAATCCCTACGAGCAGTACTTC
few	.	TRBV5-6	TRBJ2-3	CASSLDGVGTDTQYF	TGTGCCAGCAGCTTGGACGGGGTAGGCACAGATACGCAGTATTTT
.	.	TRBV9	TRBJ1-6	CASSPSGVGDSPLHF	TGTGCCAGCAGCCCTAGTGGAGTAGGAGATTCACCCCTCCACTTT
many	.	TRBV6-5	TRBJ2-1	CASSSTPDVRPEQFF	TGTGCCAGCAGTTCCACTCCTGACGTCCGCCCTGAGCAGTTCTTC
.	.	TRBV9	TRBJ2-7	CASSVGAYPSYEQYF	TGTGCCAGCAGCGTAGGGGCCTACCCCTCCTACGAGCAGTACTTC
.	TRBD2	TRBV29-1	TRBJ2-3	CSGRASGGTDTQYF	TGCAGCGGGAGAGCGAGCGGGGGGACAGATACGCAGTATTTT
many	TRBD2	TRBV4-3	TRBJ2-1	CASSQDRSGGVFF	TGCGCCAGCAGCCAAGATCGGAGCGGGGGGGTGTTCTTC
few	TRBD1	TRBV28	TRBJ2-7	CASSFPGQGSEQYF	TGTGCCAGCAGTTTTCCGGGACAGGGGAGTGAGCAGTACTTC
few	.	TRBV5-1	TRBJ2-1	CASSLNQANQFF	TGCGCCAGCAGCTTAAATCAGGCAAACCAGTTCTTC
.	TRBD2	TRBV4-1	TRBJ2-5	CASSQALAGGQETQYF	TGCGCCAGCAGCCAAGCACTAGCGGGGGGCCAAGAGACCCAGTACTTC
.	.	TRBV28	TRBJ2-7	CASSSSSYEQYF	TGTGCCAGCAGCTCCAGCTCCTACGAGCAGTACTTC